The sample holds many counts of the clone carrying this T cell receptor beta chain. The antigen is undetermined. The sample originates from a study of early T cells in non-severe SARS-CoV-2 infection. Study background: RNA in bulk from unsorted whole blood was sequenced, and chains were unpaired. Broader study findings: A preference for anti-spike CD8 responses marked VDJdb matching, which missed private and CD4 specificities.

This CDR3 spans 13 amino acids. The V and J ends lost 4 bases and 8 bases respectively, with 14 bases between them. The germline V gene encodes CDR1 DFQATT and CDR2 SNEGSKA (reference sequence). Tagging with unique molecular identifiers was applied to individual cDNA molecules. From the 5' RACE reads, TCRdb called clonotypes with MiXCR, one entry per CDR3 protein. The data hold about 110,000 distinct CDR3 sequences, with about 12% observed a single time. The sequencing input was whole blood. The TCR comes from an adult who was a healthcare worker with PCR-confirmed SARS-CoV-2 infection or an uninfected control (not recorded which). This chain uses TRBV20-1 with TRBJ2-2; D is unresolved. CDR3 sequence (DNA): TGCAGTGCTATGGTGATCGATAGGGGGGAGCTGTTTTTT. Amino acids: CSAMVIDRGELFF.